This is a list of T cell receptor beta chains from one sample in a study of blood T cell repertoires in COVID-19. Clones were read by immunoSEQ multiplex PCR, and TCRdb kept only the in-frame ones, dropping some. This table holds some 41,000 clones, 80% to 90% found once. The source material was peripheral blood. These receptor sequences come from a woman of 80 years or more with active or convalescent COVID-19. CDR3s include the opening cysteine and the closing phenylalanine or tryptophan. The D gene is left open where the match is weak. Size values are once, few and many counts, or a class for expanded clones, and some rows have none.

D: TRBD2
V: TRBV4-1
J: TRBJ2-5
size: NA
DNA: TGCGCCAGCAGCCCGCTAGCGGGTGTTGGGGAGACCCAGTACTTC
CDR3: CASSPLAGVGETQYF

D: TRBD2
V: TRBV9
J: TRBJ2-1
size: NA
DNA: TGTGCCAGCAGCGGTAGCGGGAGGAGCTACAATGAGCAGTTCTTC
CDR3: CASSGSGRSYNEQFF

D: NA
V: TRBV27
J: TRBJ1-3
size: NA
DNA: TGTGCCAGCAGTTTCTGGCGAGGCCCTGGAAACACCATATATTTT
CDR3: CASSFWRGPGNTIYF

D: NA
V: TRBV4-3
J: TRBJ2-3
size: NA
DNA: TGCGCCAGCAGCCAAGTGACGAGGCTTGCAGATACGCAGTATTTT
CDR3: CASSQVTRLADTQYF

D: TRBD1
V: TRBV4-1
J: TRBJ1-1
size: NA
DNA: TGCGCCAGCAGCCCTTTGACAGGGTTGAACACTGAAGCTTTCTTT
CDR3: CASSPLTGLNTEAFF

D: TRBD1
V: TRBV7-9
J: TRBJ2-7
size: few
DNA: TGTGCCAGCAGCCGTAAAGACAGGGACGGAGTCGAGCAGTACTTC
CDR3: CASSRKDRDGVEQYF

D: TRBD2
V: TRBV28
J: TRBJ2-5
size: many
DNA: TGTGCCAGCAGTTTGTGGAGCGGGGGGCTAGAGACCCAGTACTTC
CDR3: CASSLWSGGLETQYF

D: TRBD1
V: TRBV4-1
J: TRBJ2-5
size: NA
DNA: TGCGCCAGCAGCCAGCCGGACAGGGTTGGGGAGACCCAGTACTTC
CDR3: CASSQPDRVGETQYF

D: NA
V: TRBV6-2/TRBV6-3
J: TRBJ2-5
size: NA
DNA: TGTGCCAGCAGTTACGTGGGCGAGACCCAGTACTTC
CDR3: CASSYVGETQYF

D: NA
V: TRBV6-6
J: TRBJ1-5
size: NA
DNA: TGTGCCAGCAGTTACTCGAGGCCGCCTATCAATCAGCCCCAGCATTTT
CDR3: CASSYSRPPINQPQHF

D: NA
V: TRBV28
J: TRBJ1-1
size: NA
DNA: TGTGCCTGCGGGTCGGGGGGCATGAACACTGAAGCTTTCTTT
CDR3: CACGSGGMNTEAFF

D: NA
V: TRBV2
J: TRBJ1-6
size: NA
DNA: TGTGCCAGCCGGGAGTCCCCCGCTAATTCACCCCTCCACTTT
CDR3: CASRESPANSPLHF

D: NA
V: TRBV27
J: TRBJ2-1
size: NA
DNA: TGTGCCAGCAGATCCGAGCTAGTTAATGAGCAGTTCTTC
CDR3: CASRSELVNEQFF

D: NA
V: TRBV7-9
J: TRBJ2-7
size: NA
DNA: TGTGCCAGCAGCCGAGGGCCCGAGCAGTACTTC
CDR3: CASSRGPEQYF

D: NA
V: TRBV2
J: TRBJ2-5
size: once
DNA: TGTGCCAGCAGTTCCCTTGCGGTCCAAGAGACCCAGTACTTC
CDR3: CASSSLAVQETQYF

D: NA
V: TRBV5-1
J: TRBJ2-3
size: NA
DNA: TGCGCCAGCAGCTTCGGGCAGGGAATCACAGATACGCAGTATTTT
CDR3: CASSFGQGITDTQYF

D: TRBD1
V: TRBV6-6
J: TRBJ1-3
size: NA
DNA: TGTGCCACGACCGGGACAGGGGTTGGAAACACCATATATTTT
CDR3: CATTGTGVGNTIYF

D: NA
V: TRBV7-2
J: TRBJ1-1
size: NA
DNA: TGTGCCAGCAGCTTAGCGACAGTGGGCACTGAAGCTTTCTTT
CDR3: CASSLATVGTEAFF

D: TRBD1
V: TRBV6-4
J: TRBJ1-6
size: few
DNA: TGTGCCAGCAGTGCTACAGGGGATAATTCACCCCTCCACTTT
CDR3: CASSATGDNSPLHF

D: NA
V: TRBV29-1
J: TRBJ1-1
size: NA
DNA: TGCAGCGTTGAAATTACAGGCAGGGGAGAACAAGCTTTCTTT
CDR3: CSVEITGRGEQAFF

D: TRBD2
V: TRBV6-2/TRBV6-3
J: TRBJ2-3
size: NA
DNA: TGTGCCAGCAGCCCCGGACTAGCGGGAGCAGATACGCAGTATTTT
CDR3: CASSPGLAGADTQYF

D: TRBD2
V: TRBV4-1
J: TRBJ2-6
size: NA
DNA: TGCGCCAGCAGCCGAGCGGGAACAAACTCTGGGGCCAACGTCCTGACTTTC
CDR3: CASSRAGTNSGANVLTF

D: NA
V: TRBV7-2
J: TRBJ2-3
size: NA
DNA: TGTGCCAGCAGCTTTGAGGGAAGCACAGATACGCAGTATTTT
CDR3: CASSFEGSTDTQYF

D: NA
V: TRBV5-6
J: TRBJ1-1
size: NA
DNA: TGTGCCAGCAGCCAACCCGCGGGCACTGAAGCTTTCTTT
CDR3: CASSQPAGTEAFF

D: NA
V: TRBV27
J: TRBJ1-2
size: NA
DNA: TGTGCCAGCAGTTCTAATGTGATCTATGGCTACACCTTC
CDR3: CASSSNVIYGYTF

D: TRBD1
V: TRBV5-1
J: TRBJ2-1
size: NA
DNA: TGCGCCAGCAGCTTGTTACAGGGGGGCAATGAGCAGTTCTTC
CDR3: CASSLLQGGNEQFF

D: TRBD2
V: TRBV3-1/TRBV3-2
J: TRBJ2-1
size: NA
DNA: TGTGCCAGCAGCCAAGATGACCCCCTGCGGGGGAGCTCCTACAATGAGCAGTTCTTC
CDR3: CASSQDDPLRGSSYNEQFF

D: TRBD1
V: TRBV5-6
J: TRBJ1-2
size: once
DNA: TGTGCCAGCAGCAACAGGGGGACCAACTATGGCTACACCTTC
CDR3: CASSNRGTNYGYTF

D: NA
V: TRBV4-2
J: TRBJ2-7
size: NA
DNA: TGTGCCAGCAGCCAAGTGGAGGACGGTGCCTACGAGCAGTACTTC
CDR3: CASSQVEDGAYEQYF

D: NA
V: TRBV20-1
J: TRBJ1-2
size: NA
DNA: TGCAGGGGAGGGGATAACTATGGCTACACCTTC
CDR3: CRGGDNYGYTF

D: TRBD1
V: TRBV25-1
J: TRBJ1-1
size: NA
DNA: TGTGCCAGCAGTTTCCGGGACAGGGGACCAGCTTTCTTT
CDR3: CASSFRDRGPAFF

D: TRBD1
V: TRBV30
J: TRBJ1-2
size: NA
DNA: TGTGCCGGGACAGGGAACTATGGCTACACCTTC
CDR3: CAGTGNYGYTF

D: NA
V: TRBV5-1
J: TRBJ2-5
size: NA
DNA: TGCGCCAGCAGCTTGGGGGAGCTGGAGACCCAGTACTTC
CDR3: CASSLGELETQYF

D: NA
V: TRBV7-9
J: TRBJ2-7
size: NA
DNA: TGTGCCACAAGGAGGGACAGAGGTGCGGGGGAGCAGTACTTC
CDR3: CATRRDRGAGEQYF

D: NA
V: TRBV19
J: TRBJ1-3
size: NA
DNA: TGTGCCAGTAGCCAAACAGGCGGCTCTGGAAACACCATATATTTT
CDR3: CASSQTGGSGNTIYF

D: TRBD2
V: TRBV5-1
J: TRBJ2-2
size: NA
DNA: TGCGCCAGCAGCTCGGGACTAGCGGGATTAGCCGGGGAGGAGCTGTTTTTT
CDR3: CASSSGLAGLAGEELFF

D: TRBD1
V: TRBV7-6
J: TRBJ2-7
size: NA
DNA: TGTGCCAGCAGCTCATCAGGGGGAAGCTACGAGCAGTACTTC
CDR3: CASSSSGGSYEQYF

D: NA
V: TRBV30
J: TRBJ2-7
size: NA
DNA: TGTGCCTGGAGAAAACAGGGCTACGAGCAGTACTTC
CDR3: CAWRKQGYEQYF

D: TRBD1
V: TRBV28
J: TRBJ1-1
size: NA
DNA: TGTGCCAGCAGTTCATTCCCGGGACAGATGAACACTGAAGCTTTCTTT
CDR3: CASSSFPGQMNTEAFF

D: NA
V: TRBV7-9
J: TRBJ2-1
size: NA
DNA: TGTGCCAGCAGCCCTCCCCCCAGCGGCAACCATAGATCATACAATGAGCAGTTCTTC
CDR3: CASSPPPSGNHRSYNEQFF

D: NA
V: TRBV29-1
J: TRBJ1-2
size: NA
DNA: TGCAGCGTTGAAGATCGCCAGGGTGGGTCATATGGCTACACCTTC
CDR3: CSVEDRQGGSYGYTF

D: NA
V: TRBV28
J: TRBJ1-5
size: once
DNA: TGTGCCAGCAGCCGTGACAGAAGCGCTTATAGCAATCAGCCCCAGCATTTT
CDR3: CASSRDRSAYSNQPQHF

D: TRBD2
V: TRBV2
J: TRBJ2-4
size: once
DNA: TGTGCCAGCAGTGAATCGTCGGGGGGAAACATTCAGTACTTC
CDR3: CASSESSGGNIQYF

D: TRBD1
V: TRBV4-2
J: TRBJ2-7
size: NA
DNA: TGTGCCAGCAGCCAAGTCTCCGGGACAGGGGTCCACGAGCAGTACTTC
CDR3: CASSQVSGTGVHEQYF

D: TRBD2
V: TRBV19
J: TRBJ2-3
size: once
DNA: TGTGCCAGTAGTACCGGACTAGCGGGCATCACAGATACGCAGTATTTT
CDR3: CASSTGLAGITDTQYF

D: TRBD2
V: TRBV5-8
J: TRBJ2-1
size: NA
DNA: TGTGCCAGCAGCTTAGCGGGAGGCCCGAATGAGCAGTTCTTC
CDR3: CASSLAGGPNEQFF

D: NA
V: TRBV5-1
J: TRBJ1-4
size: NA
DNA: TGCGCCAGCAGCACCGGACAGTCCCTTAGGGGAAAACTGTTTTTT
CDR3: CASSTGQSLRGKLFF

D: TRBD2
V: TRBV9
J: TRBJ2-1
size: NA
DNA: TGTGCCAGCAGCGTAGCTGGGACTAGCGGGAGGGAGCAGCAGTTCTTC
CDR3: CASSVAGTSGREQQFF

D: TRBD1
V: TRBV25-1
J: TRBJ2-2
size: NA
DNA: TGTGCCAGCCGGACGACAGGGGCCGGGGAGCTGTTTTTT
CDR3: CASRTTGAGELFF

D: TRBD1
V: TRBV7-8
J: TRBJ1-1
size: NA
DNA: TGTGCCAGCAGCTTAGGTGCGGACAGGGCAATGGAAGCTTTCTTT
CDR3: CASSLGADRAMEAFF

D: TRBD1
V: TRBV2
J: TRBJ2-5
size: NA
DNA: TGTGCCAGCAGTGAAATCTTGGGACAGGGAGAAGAGACCCAGTACTTC
CDR3: CASSEILGQGEETQYF

D: NA
V: TRBV11-2
J: TRBJ2-7
size: NA
DNA: TGTGCCAGCAGAAGACTAAGCGGACCCTACGAGCAGTACTTC
CDR3: CASRRLSGPYEQYF

D: NA
V: TRBV7-9
J: TRBJ1-1
size: NA
DNA: TGTGCCAGCAGCTATAGACAGATTGAAGCTTTCTTT
CDR3: CASSYRQIEAFF

D: TRBD1
V: TRBV24-1
J: TRBJ1-2
size: NA
DNA: TGTGCCACCAGTGATCGCCGGGACAGTCATTATGGCTACACCTTC
CDR3: CATSDRRDSHYGYTF